The clone carrying this T cell receptor (beta chain) occurred many times. TCRdb reprocessed the 5' RACE reads via MiXCR and lists one record per CDR3 protein. This sample yields 550,000 to 600,000 distinct CDR3 sequences, of which roughly a sixth are seen a single time; roughly 7.7% belongs to the top ten. This record belongs to a study of T-cell memory formation after mild COVID-19. This clonotype was sampled from an adult woman who had mild COVID-19 (a few samples of this study predate the infection). Cell type and time point are not known. The source material was PBMCs or a T cell subset sorted from them (not recorded which).

The chain's CDR3 is CASSLGAGSNTDTQYF. CDR3 DNA sequence: TGCGCCAGCAGCTTGGGGGCGGGAAGCAACACAGATACGCAGTATTTT. V usage is TRBV5-1 and J usage is TRBJ2-3; D is perhaps TRBD2 (6 bases). Germline loops: CDR1 SGHRS, CDR2 YFSETQ. Trimming removed 0 bases from V and 2 bases from J, with 13 bases in between. The CDR3 extends over 16 amino acids. Based on the CDR3 plus reference TRBV5-1 and TRBJ2-3, the full variable domain is KAGVTQTPRYLIKTRGQQVTLSCSPISGHRSVSWYQQTPGQGLQFLFEYFSETQRNKGNFPGRFSGRQFSNSRSEMNVSTLELGDSALYLCASSLGAGSNTDTQYFGPGTRLTVL.